This T cell receptor (beta chain) was obtained from a study of blood T cell repertoires in COVID-19. Study background: The cDNA or gDNA used as material had been derived from T cells, B-cell-depleted T cells, or PBMCs.

J gave up 3 bases and V 4 bases, and 3 bases lay outside the gene matches. Germline CDR1 and CDR2: SGHRS and YFSETQ. This CDR3 is built from 14 residues. In the authors' methods: Estimates of nucleated cell counts were drawn from the amplification of reference gene primers. Profiled with immunoSEQ multiplex PCR; TCRdb holds only in-frame clones, not every one. V, J and clone size derive from that table, while D and trimming were established from the DNA sequence. The sample shows about 190,000 clones, about 85% of them seen only once. A remark on this clone: This same CDR3 is encoded by further DNA sequences in the sample.

The clonotype was recovered from a man in his sixties with active or convalescent COVID-19. This chain links TRBV5-1 with TRBJ2-3; 9 bases match TRBD2. The sequencing sample was made of peripheral blood. As DNA, the CDR3 is TGCGCCAGCAGCCTTGCGGGGGGGACAGATACGCAGTATTTT. Its translation is CASSLAGGTDTQYF. Based on the CDR3 plus reference TRBV5-1 and TRBJ2-3, the full variable domain is KAGVTQTPRYLIKTRGQQVTLSCSPISGHRSVSWYQQTPGQGLQFLFEYFSETQRNKGNFPGRFSGRQFSNSRSEMNVSTLELGDSALYLCASSLAGGTDTQYFGPGTRLTVL.